The subject of this entry is one T cell receptor beta chain. Its antigen is as yet unknown. This sample is part of a study of T cells in Graves' hyperthyroidism and ophthalmopathy. Study-wide points: Within blood appeared most thyroid clonotypes that had expanded above 0.001.

Template material for amplifying TCR beta CDR3 regions consisted of RNA transcripts. First-round RT-PCR of the TCR CDR3 relied on the HTBI primer set. TCRdb analysed the multiplex PCR reads with MiXCR anew, one entry per CDR3 protein. In the table there are under 650,000 distinct CDR3 sequences, roughly 15% of which are singletons. V was clipped by 4 bases and J by 6 bases; unmatched bases: 13. The CDR3 covers 16 residues. Looked up from germline, CDR1 is SGHNT and CDR2 is YYREEE (reference sequence). The rearrangement uses TRBV5-4 and TRBJ2-1; 7 nucleotides match TRBD2. The sequencing sample was made of blood. This TCR derives from a woman aged 25 to 39 with Graves' hyperthyroidism. The CDR3 DNA is TGTGCCAGCAGCGCCCGGGGGGATTTCCGGGCCAATGAGCAGTTCTTC. It specifies CASSARGDFRANEQFF.